What follows describes a single TCR beta chain. No cognate antigen has been identified for it. Within one base of it there is no much larger clone, and no base qualities were kept. Genomic DNA was isolated using the Qiagen DNeasy kit from unsorted PBMCs as well as from negatively selected CD4+ and CD8+ fractions. TCR beta CDR3 regions were amplified by immunoSEQ multiplex PCR using primers annealing to V and J segments. A synthetic immune receptor repertoire was used to minimize amplification bias, and any remaining bias was removed computationally after sequencing. As for how the authors treated the data: Repertoire diversity was quantified as the Shannon entropy index using custom Python scripts. Unsorted, CD4+ and CD8+ repertoires were analyzed separately, except in combined analyses where CD4+ and CD8+ sequences were merged in silico. Clonal expansion was defined as a frequency increase of at least 2-fold after treatment compared with C1D1, and clones undetected at baseline were assigned a pseudocount of 0.5. Singleton clones were defined as clones with 0 or 1 copy at C1D1, and non-singleton clones were defined as clones with 2 or more copies. Clones expanded in unsorted samples were labelled as CD4+, CD8+ or unknown by matching protein sequences in sorted samples from the same patient. Wilcoxon tests were applied to paired samples to test diversity changes from C1D1 to C4D1. In TCRdb, the immuneACCESS table is reduced to in-frame sequences with V and J assigned. These tables do not hold every clone; where another copy was compared, an unresolved V gene accounts for under half, and the others remain unexplained. V, J and clone size are taken as reported in that table, and D and trimming were inferred from the DNA itself. This sample holds over 85,000 clones; about nine tenths were observed only once. 2.5% to 3.5% of the sample is in the top ten clones.

Explained via the paper, the time point label denotes: cycle 4 day 1 (C4D1), after less than 7 weeks of nivolumab. Every trial patient had relapsed following autologous stem cell transplantation, and prior brentuximab vedotin exposure was what differed among cohorts A, B and C. The trial cohort was composed of about 58 patients with relapsed/refractory classical Hodgkin lymphoma, for whom complete response, partial response or progressive disease was recorded as best overall response. Trial patients were treated with single-agent nivolumab in the multi-cohort phase II CheckMate 205 trial. An independent review committee assessed best overall response by applying the 2007 International Working Group response criteria. Trial PBMCs were collected just before the start of nivolumab (C1D1) and during therapy at cycle 2 day 1 and cycle 4 day 1. Peripheral blood was collected in 8 mL Vacutainer Cell Preparation Tubes, from which PBMCs were isolated by centrifugation and then cryopreserved.

These data originate in a study of PD-1 blockade in classical Hodgkin lymphoma (dated by TCRdb to the early 2020s). For the wider study: Nivolumab dosing was 3 mg/kg intravenously every 2 weeks, continuing until either disease progression or unacceptable toxicity. The study used TCR beta sequencing and CyTOF to define a peripheral blood immune signature of response to PD-1 blockade in classical Hodgkin lymphoma.

The investigation overall reported the following: The study was limited to a single clinical trial cohort, and causes of repertoire differences, possibly disease activity or prior therapy, remained undefined. By C4D1, a significant rise was seen in CD4+ TCR diversity but not in CD8+ TCR diversity (p=0.0027 vs p=0.16), and the rise was most apparent among complete responders (p=0.02). Trial patients with a complete response had baseline diversity similar to that of newly diagnosed patients, while partial responders and progressors had significantly lower diversity. Diversity was lower in patients who began nivolumab less than 1 year after ASCT, so these patients were left out of later analyses to avoid confounding by immune reconstitution. Baseline TCR diversity was reported as lower in newly diagnosed patients than in healthy donors, and lower still in relapsed/refractory patients.

From its cysteine to its phenylalanine, the CDR3 spans 16 amino acids. Only the CDR3 DNA is retained, 48 bases long and in frame from the first base. The germline V gene supplies CDR1 MNHEY and CDR2 SVGAGI. Ends trimmed: V by 0 bases, J by 5 bases; bases unmatched to a gene: 4. Material: peripheral blood mononuclear cells (PBMCs), obtained before the fourth cycle of nivolumab. This sequence was found in a human donor with classical Hodgkin lymphoma. Recombination linked TRBV6-5 to TRBJ2-1; 10 central nucleotides agree with TRBD2. The nucleotide sequence is TGTGCCAGCAGTTACTCCAAAGCGGGGGGGCACAATGAGCAGTTCTTC. Translated, this gives CASSYSKAGGHNEQFF.